This T cell receptor (beta chain) was recorded in a study of T cell repertoires in cytomegalovirus infection (dated by TCRdb to between 2018 and 2020). Concerning the study at large: Donor HLA type was relevant to the analysis, because carriage of CMV infection together with the matching HLA type was indicated by public TCR beta signatures.

The sequencing machine was an Illumina HiSeq 1500. TCRdb applied fastp at Q25 and MiXCR to the public reads, then kept only in-frame beta chains. Every distinct CDR3 protein forms one entry, paired with its most common genes and DNA. The sample contains approximately 500,000 distinct CDR3 sequences, approximately 10% of them found a single time. 10% of the sample goes to the ten largest clones. This clonotype was seen many times. Its recognized antigen is unknown. Base qualities are not at hand, and no much larger clone is one base apart. V is pared back by 4 bases and J by 0 bases, with 18 bases lying between the germline termini. The CDR3 starts with the cysteine, ends with the phenylalanine, and has 17 residues. CDR3 DNA only is kept here, 51 bases in frame from base 1. What the research found in general, with its limitations: Carriers of CMV infection plus the relevant HLA type were discriminated by the cumulative frequency of public TCR beta family members in the study cohort and in an independent roughly 340-donor cohort. In the ex vivo response, HLA-C-restricted CMV-specific TCR beta clonotypes were dominant, and in two of eight donors the single most frequent clonotype came from this HLA-C-restricted group.

The V gene is TRBV12-3 or TRBV12-4 and the J gene is TRBJ1-2; the D gene is perhaps TRBD1, from 6 matching bases. The clonotype comes from a human donor in good health (CMV status not recorded). Some clones in this sample may be carry-over from other donors' samples. The material sequenced was PBMCs. CDR3 reads: CASSWGLLDRSNYGYTF. The DNA sequence is TGTGCCAGCAGTTGGGGTTTGTTGGACAGATCTAACTATGGCTACACCTTC.